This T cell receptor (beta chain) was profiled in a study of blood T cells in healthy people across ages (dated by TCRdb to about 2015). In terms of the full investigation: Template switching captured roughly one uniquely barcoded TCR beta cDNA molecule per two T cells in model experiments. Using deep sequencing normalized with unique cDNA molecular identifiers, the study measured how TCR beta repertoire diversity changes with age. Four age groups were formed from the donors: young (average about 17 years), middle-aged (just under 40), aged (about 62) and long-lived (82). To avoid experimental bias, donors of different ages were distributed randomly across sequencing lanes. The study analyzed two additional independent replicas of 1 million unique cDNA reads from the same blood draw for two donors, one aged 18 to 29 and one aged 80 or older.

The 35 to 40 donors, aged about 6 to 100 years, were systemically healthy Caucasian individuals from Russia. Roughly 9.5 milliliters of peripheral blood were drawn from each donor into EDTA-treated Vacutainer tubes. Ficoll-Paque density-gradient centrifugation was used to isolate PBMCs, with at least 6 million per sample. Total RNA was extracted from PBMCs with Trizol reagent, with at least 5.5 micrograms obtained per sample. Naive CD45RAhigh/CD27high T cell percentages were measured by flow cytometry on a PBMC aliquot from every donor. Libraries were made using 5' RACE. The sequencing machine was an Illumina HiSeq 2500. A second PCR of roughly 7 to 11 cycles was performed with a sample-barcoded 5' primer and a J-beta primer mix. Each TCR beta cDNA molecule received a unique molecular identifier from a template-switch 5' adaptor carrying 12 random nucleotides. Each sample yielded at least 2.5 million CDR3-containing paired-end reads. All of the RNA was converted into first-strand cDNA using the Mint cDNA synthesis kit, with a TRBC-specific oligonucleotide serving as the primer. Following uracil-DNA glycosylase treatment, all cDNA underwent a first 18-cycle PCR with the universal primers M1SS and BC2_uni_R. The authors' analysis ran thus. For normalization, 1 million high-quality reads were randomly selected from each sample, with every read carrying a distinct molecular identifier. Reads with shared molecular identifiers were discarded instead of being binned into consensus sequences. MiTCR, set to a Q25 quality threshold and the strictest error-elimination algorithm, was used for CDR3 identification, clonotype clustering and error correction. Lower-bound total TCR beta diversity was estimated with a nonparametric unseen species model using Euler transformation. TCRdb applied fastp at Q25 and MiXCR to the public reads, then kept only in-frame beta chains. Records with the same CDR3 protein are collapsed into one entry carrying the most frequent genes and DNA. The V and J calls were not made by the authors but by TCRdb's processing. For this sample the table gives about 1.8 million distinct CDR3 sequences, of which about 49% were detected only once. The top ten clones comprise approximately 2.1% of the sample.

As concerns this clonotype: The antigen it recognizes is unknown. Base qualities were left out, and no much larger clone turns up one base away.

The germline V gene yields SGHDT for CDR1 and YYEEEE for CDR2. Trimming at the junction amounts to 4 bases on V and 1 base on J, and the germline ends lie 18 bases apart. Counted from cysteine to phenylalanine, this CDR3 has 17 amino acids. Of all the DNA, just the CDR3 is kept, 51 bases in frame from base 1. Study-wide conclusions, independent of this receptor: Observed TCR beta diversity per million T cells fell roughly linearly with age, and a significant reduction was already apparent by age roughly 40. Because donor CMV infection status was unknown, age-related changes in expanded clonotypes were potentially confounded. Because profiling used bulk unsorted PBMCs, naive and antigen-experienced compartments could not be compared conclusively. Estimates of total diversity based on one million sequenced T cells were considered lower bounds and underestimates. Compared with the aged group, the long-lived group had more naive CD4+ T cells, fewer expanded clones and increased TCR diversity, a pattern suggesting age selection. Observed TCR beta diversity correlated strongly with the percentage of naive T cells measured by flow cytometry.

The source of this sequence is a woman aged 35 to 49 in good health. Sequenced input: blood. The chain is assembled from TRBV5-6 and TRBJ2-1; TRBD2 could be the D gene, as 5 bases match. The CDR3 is CASSHGAGRGSYNEQFF. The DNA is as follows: TGTGCCAGCAGCCACGGAGCCGGACGGGGTTCCTACAATGAGCAGTTCTTC.